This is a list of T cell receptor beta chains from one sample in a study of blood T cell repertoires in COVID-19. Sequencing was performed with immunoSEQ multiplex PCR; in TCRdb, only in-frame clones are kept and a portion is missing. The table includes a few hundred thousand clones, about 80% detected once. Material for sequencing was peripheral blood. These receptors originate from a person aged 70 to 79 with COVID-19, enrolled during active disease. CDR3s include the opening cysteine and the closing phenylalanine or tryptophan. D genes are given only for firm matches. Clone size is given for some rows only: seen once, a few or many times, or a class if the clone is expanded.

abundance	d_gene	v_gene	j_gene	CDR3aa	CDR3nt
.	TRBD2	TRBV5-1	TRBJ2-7	CASSFGLAGDEQYF	TGCGCCAGCAGCTTTGGACTAGCGGGGGACGAGCAGTACTTC
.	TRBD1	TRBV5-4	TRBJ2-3	CASSIQGFTDTQYF	TGTGCCAGCAGCATACAGGGGTTCACAGATACGCAGTATTTT
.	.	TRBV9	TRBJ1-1	CASSEGPVTITEAFF	TGTGCCAGCAGCGAGGGCCCCGTGACTATCACTGAAGCTTTCTTT
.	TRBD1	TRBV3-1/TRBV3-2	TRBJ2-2	CASSPQDRVRTGELFF	TGTGCCAGCAGCCCCCAGGACAGGGTACGCACCGGGGAGCTGTTTTTT
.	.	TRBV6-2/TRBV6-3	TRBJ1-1	CASSSRVGTEAFF	TGTGCCAGCAGTTCCAGGGTAGGCACTGAAGCTTTCTTT
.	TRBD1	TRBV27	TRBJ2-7	CASSKTGGLYEQYF	TGTGCCAGCAGTAAAACAGGGGGCTTGTACGAGCAGTACTTC
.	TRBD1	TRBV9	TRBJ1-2	CASSAGTGGYGYTF	TGTGCCAGCAGCGCCGGGACAGGGGGCTATGGCTACACCTTC
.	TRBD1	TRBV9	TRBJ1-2	CASSVAQPGETGISLGYTF	TGTGCCAGCAGCGTAGCTCAGCCGGGAGAGACAGGGATAAGCCTTGGCTACACCTTC
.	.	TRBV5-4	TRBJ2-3	CASSLEPGVTQYF	TGTGCCAGCAGCTTGGAACCTGGAGTAACGCAGTATTTT
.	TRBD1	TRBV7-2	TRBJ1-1	CASSFTGGEEAFF	TGTGCCAGCAGCTTTACAGGGGGCGAGGAAGCTTTCTTT
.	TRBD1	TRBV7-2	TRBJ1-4	CASSKQGTATNEKLFF	TGTGCCAGCAGTAAACAGGGGACGGCAACTAATGAAAAACTGTTTTTT
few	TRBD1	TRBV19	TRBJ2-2	CASSKGGGQTLTGELFF	TGTGCCAGTAGTAAAGGTGGGGGACAGACCCTCACCGGGGAGCTGTTTTTT
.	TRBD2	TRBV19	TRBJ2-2	CASSGGLAAGELFF	TGTGCCAGTAGTGGAGGACTAGCCGCCGGGGAGCTGTTTTTT
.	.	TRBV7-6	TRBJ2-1	CASSRGSQNRLSYNEQFF	TGTGCCAGCAGCCGAGGATCCCAGAATCGCCTCTCCTACAATGAGCAGTTCTTC
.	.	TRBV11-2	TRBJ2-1	CASSLDGGMSQDEQFF	TGTGCCAGCAGCTTAGACGGCGGGATGTCTCAGGATGAGCAGTTCTTC
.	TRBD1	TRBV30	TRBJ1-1	CAWSAGGQGATEAFF	TGTGCCTGGAGTGCAGGGGGACAGGGGGCGACTGAAGCTTTCTTT
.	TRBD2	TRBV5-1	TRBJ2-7	CASSPGTSGVYEQYF	TGCGCCAGCAGCCCGGGGACTAGCGGGGTCTACGAGCAGTACTTC
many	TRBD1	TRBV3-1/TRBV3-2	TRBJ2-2	CASSQDPTGGATGELFF	TGTGCCAGCAGCCAAGATCCCACAGGGGGCGCCACCGGGGAGCTGTTTTTT
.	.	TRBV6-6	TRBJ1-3	CAPGGCSGNTIYF	TGTGCCCCCGGGGGGTGCTCTGGAAACACCATATATTTT
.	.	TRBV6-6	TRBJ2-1	CASSYSGLISYNEQFF	TGTGCCAGCAGTTACTCGGGACTCATCTCCTACAATGAGCAGTTCTTC
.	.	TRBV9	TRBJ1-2	CASSVEEANYGYTF	TGTGCCAGCAGCGTAGAAGAGGCTAACTATGGCTACACCTTC
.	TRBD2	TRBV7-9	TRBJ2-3	CASTAGAGGADTQYF	TGTGCCAGCACCGCGGGGGCGGGAGGCGCAGATACGCAGTATTTT
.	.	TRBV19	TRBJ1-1	CASSRPGMNTEAFF	TGTGCCAGTAGCCGGCCAGGGATGAACACTGAAGCTTTCTTT
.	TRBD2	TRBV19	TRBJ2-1	CASSISTSSNEQFF	TGTGCCAGTAGTATTTCGACTAGCAGCAATGAGCAGTTCTTC
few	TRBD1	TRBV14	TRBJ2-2	CASSQARDRDYTGELFF	TGTGCCAGCAGCCAAGCTCGGGACAGGGATTACACCGGGGAGCTGTTTTTT
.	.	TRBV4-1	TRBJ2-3	CASSQEIRAGGTDTQYF	TGCGCCAGCAGCCAAGAGATCAGGGCAGGAGGCACAGATACGCAGTATTTT
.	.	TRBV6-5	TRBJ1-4	CASSSGTVVEKLFF	TGTGCCAGCAGTTCAGGGACTGTAGTTGAAAAACTGTTTTTT
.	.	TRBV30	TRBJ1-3	CAWSTRGSGNTIYF	TGTGCCTGGAGTACTCGAGGGTCTGGAAACACCATATATTTT
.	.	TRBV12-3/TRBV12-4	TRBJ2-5	CASSFRGETQYF	TGTGCCAGCAGTTTTCGGGGGGAGACCCAGTACTTC
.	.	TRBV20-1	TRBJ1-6	CSASPPGMSSPLHF	TGCAGTGCTAGTCCTCCGGGGATGAGTTCACCCCTCCACTTT
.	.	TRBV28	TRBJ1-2	CASSFPTGNYGYTF	TGTGCCAGCAGTTTTCCCACAGGCAACTATGGCTACACCTTC
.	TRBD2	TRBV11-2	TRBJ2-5	CASSVGLAGVVQETQYF	TGTGCCAGCAGCGTCGGACTAGCGGGGGTGGTCCAAGAGACCCAGTACTTC
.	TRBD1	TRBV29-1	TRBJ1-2	CSVEGGQGFYGYTF	TGCAGCGTTGAGGGTGGACAGGGGTTCTATGGCTACACCTTC
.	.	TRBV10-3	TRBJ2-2	CAIGVVPDSPTGELFF	TGTGCCATCGGAGTGGTTCCGGATTCCCCCACCGGGGAGCTGTTTTTT
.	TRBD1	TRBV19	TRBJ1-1	CASEQGQGNTEAFF	TGTGCCAGTGAGCAGGGACAGGGGAACACTGAAGCTTTCTTT
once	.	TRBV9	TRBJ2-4	CASSPAGAKNIQYF	TGTGCCAGCAGCCCCGCGGGAGCCAAAAACATTCAGTACTTC
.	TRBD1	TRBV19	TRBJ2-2	CASRSGTVTGELFF	TGTGCCAGTAGGTCTGGGACAGTCACCGGGGAGCTGTTTTTT
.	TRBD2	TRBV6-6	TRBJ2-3	CASSLHMTSGGRGTQYF	TGTGCCAGCAGTCTGCATATGACTAGCGGGGGTAGAGGTACGCAGTATTTT
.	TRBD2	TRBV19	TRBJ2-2	CATKTRGGQNTGELFF	TGTGCCACCAAGACCCGGGGGGGGCAGAACACCGGGGAGCTGTTTTTT
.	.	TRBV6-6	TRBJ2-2	CASREQSNTGELFF	TGTGCCTCCAGGGAACAATCGAACACCGGGGAGCTGTTTTTT
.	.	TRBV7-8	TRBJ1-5	CASSFSLRSGQPQHF	TGTGCCAGCAGCTTTTCGCTGCGATCGGGGCAGCCCCAGCATTTT
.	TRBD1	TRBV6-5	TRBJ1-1	CASSYSGDRGLTEAFF	TGTGCCAGCAGTTACTCTGGGGACAGGGGGCTCACTGAAGCTTTCTTT
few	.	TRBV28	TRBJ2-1	CASSLGASYNEQFF	TGTGCCAGCAGTTTAGGGGCCTCCTACAATGAGCAGTTCTTC
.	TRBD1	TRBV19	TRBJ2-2	CASRAGGFPGELFF	TGTGCCAGTCGGGCAGGGGGCTTCCCCGGGGAGCTGTTTTTT
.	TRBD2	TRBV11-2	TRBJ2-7	CASSLGGRGREQYF	TGTGCCAGCAGCTTGGGGGGGAGAGGTCGCGAGCAGTACTTC
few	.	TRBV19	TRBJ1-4	CASSTRQSTNEKLFF	TGTGCCAGTAGTACCCGACAGTCAACTAATGAAAAACTGTTTTTT
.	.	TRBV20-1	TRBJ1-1	CSALRGTEAFF	TGCAGTGCTCTTAGGGGCACTGAAGCTTTCTTT
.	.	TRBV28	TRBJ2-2	CASSSPGQMNTGELFF	TGTGCCAGCAGTTCACCGGGACAAATGAACACCGGGGAGCTGTTTTTT
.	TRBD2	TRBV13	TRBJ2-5	CASSLGGLAVQETQYF	TGTGCCAGCAGCTTAGGAGGACTAGCGGTCCAAGAGACCCAGTACTTC
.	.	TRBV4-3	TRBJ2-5	CASSQDVGKEQTQYF	TGCGCCAGCAGCCAAGATGTCGGGAAAGAGCAGACCCAGTACTTC
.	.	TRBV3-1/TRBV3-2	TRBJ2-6	CASSHWGRSNSGANVLTF	TGTGCCAGCAGCCATTGGGGCAGGAGCAACTCTGGGGCCAACGTCCTGACTTTC
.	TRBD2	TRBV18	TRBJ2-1	CASSPSRGGNNEQFF	TGTGCCAGCTCCCCAAGCCGCGGGGGGAACAATGAGCAGTTCTTC
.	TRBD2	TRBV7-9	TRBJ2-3	CASSRRLSGATDTQYF	TGTGCCAGCAGCCGCCGGTTGAGCGGGGCCACAGATACGCAGTATTTT
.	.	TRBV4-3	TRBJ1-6	CASSLREFGSPLHF	TGCGCCAGCAGCTTGCGGGAGTTCGGTTCACCCCTCCACTTT
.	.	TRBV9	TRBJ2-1	CASRGGRGEQFF	TGTGCCAGCAGAGGAGGGCGGGGTGAGCAGTTCTTC
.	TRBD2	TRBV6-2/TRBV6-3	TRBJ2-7	CASSWGTSGTYEQYF	TGTGCCAGCAGTTGGGGAACTAGCGGGACCTACGAGCAGTACTTC
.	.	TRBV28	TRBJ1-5	CASSLVGRVQPQHF	TGTGCCAGCAGTTTAGTAGGCCGGGTTCAGCCCCAGCATTTT